These 10 T cell receptor beta chains came from one sample sequenced in a study of regulatory T cells in long-lasting Graves disease. The sample's time point: newly diagnosed GD, antithyroid drugs for less than 3 months. With RNA extracted from PBMCs as input, the TCR library was made. Libraries of TCR beta came from iRepertoire HTBI primers plus Arm-PCR of CDR3 regions. Each CDR3 protein gets one entry after TCRdb re-called the multiplex PCR reads with MiXCR. Among roughly 260,000 distinct CDR3 sequences, about 20% were seen once, and the ten largest hold 12% to 15%. The same data also went into a second study, on T cells in Graves' hyperthyroidism and ophthalmopathy.

This material consisted of peripheral blood mononuclear cells (PBMCs), taken at new diagnosis, from a patient treated with antithyroid drugs. These receptors were taken from a young woman with Graves disease.

In its sample, this clonotype was seen many times. The rearrangement uses TRBV27 and TRBJ1-5; 7 bases agree with TRBD1. CDR3 length: 16 residues. The germline gives CDR1 MNHEY, CDR2 SMNVEV (reference sequence). J was trimmed by 4 bases and V by 9 bases; bases with no gene match: 15. The CDR3: CASGRDSNLNNQPQHF. The CDR3 bases are TGTGCCAGTGGGCGGGACAGCAACTTAAATAATCAGCCCCAGCATTTT.

The sample holds many counts of this clonotype. The chain has TRBV18 and TRBJ1-1; D is perhaps TRBD1 (5 bases). Germline lookup yields CDR1 KGHSH and CDR2 LQKENI. V lost 6 bases, J lost 2 bases, and 13 bases lay in between. The CDR3 is 14 amino acids. The CDR3 DNA sequence: TGTGCCAGCTCTGCACCGGGGCCTAACACTGAAGCTTTCTTT. Translated, it gives CASSAPGPNTEAFF.

The table lists this clonotype with many counts. The V and J genes are TRBV20-1 and TRBJ1-1, with D uncertain. Deletions cut 8 bases from V and 4 bases from J, with 20 bases between. In germline, CDR1 is DFQATT, CDR2 SNEGSKA (reference sequence). The CDR3 spans 14 residues. This chain's CDR3 is CSPYGERGSTEAFF. Written as DNA, the CDR3 is TGCAGTCCCTATGGGGAGAGAGGTAGCACTGAAGCTTTCTTT.

This clonotype was recorded at least ten times. V and J are TRBV6-5 and TRBJ1-1; TRBD1 aligns across 7 bases. The CDR3 totals 19 residues. Trimming removed 0 bases from V and 1 base from J; junction bases left unmatched: 14. Germline V lookup: CDR1 MNHEY, CDR2 SVGAGI. The CDR3 bases are TGTGCCAGCAGTTACTCGGGCCGGGGACAGCGGGTTGGGAACACTGAAGCTTTCTTT. Its translation: CASSYSGRGQRVGNTEAFF.

This clonotype was seen at least ten times. V and J are TRBV7-9 and TRBJ1-6; D is uncertain. Germline values: CDR1 SEHNR, CDR2 FQNEAQ (reference sequence). Between the trimmed V and J ends, which lost 1 base and 10 bases, there was a span of 5 bases. The CDR3 has 12 amino acids. In nucleotides, the CDR3 is TGTGCCAGCAGCTTAGATGGCTCACCCCTCCACTTT. As protein: CASSLDGSPLHF.

About this clonotype itself: Its ends do not fully match the called genes, so a read error is possible. The rearrangement joins TRBV5-1 to TRBJ2-1, with 9 nucleotides matching TRBD1. This CDR3 has 15 residues. CDR1 SGHRS and CDR2 YFSETQ come from the germline V gene. The DNA of the CDR3 is TGCGCCAGCAGCCCCGGGACAGGGCCATACAATGAGCGGTTCTTC. This translates into CASSPGTGPYNERFF.

This clonotype was seen a few times. The chain combines TRBV27 with TRBJ2-3; 10 nucleotides match TRBD1. The V gene end was trimmed by 8 bases and the J gene end by 3 bases; junction bases not matched to a gene: 5. The CDR3 spans 14 residues. Germline CDR1 MNHEY, CDR2 SMNVEV (reference sequence). The CDR3 spells CASWRDRGTDTQYF. The CDR3 region has the DNA TGTGCCAGCTGGAGGGACAGGGGTACAGATACGCAGTATTTT.

This clonotype was counted ten times or more. J is TRBJ1-1 and V is TRBV3-1, with unresolved D. Deletions cut 6 bases from V and 6 bases from J, with 8 bases between. Germline CDR1 reads LGHDT; CDR2 reads YNNKEL (reference sequence). The CDR3 covers 11 residues. This CDR3 is CASRGSAEAFF. Written as DNA, the CDR3 is TGTGCCAGCAGAGGGAGCGCTGAAGCTTTCTTT.

This clonotype has a count of ten or more. The chain has TRBV10-3 and TRBJ1-1; no clear D. V gave up 10 bases and J gave up 1 base, with 13 bases separating them. Germline V gene data show CDR1 as ENHRY and CDR2 as SYGVKD. This CDR3 has 13 residues. CDR3 in DNA: TGTGCCACCGGTTTCGGACCGAACACTGAAGCTTTCTTT. Protein sequence: CATGFGPNTEAFF.

This clonotype was observed at least ten times. V is TRBV5-1 and J is TRBJ2-5; 7 positions agree with TRBD1. The V segment lost 5 bases and the J segment 1 base; nucleotides outside the gene matches: 11. The CDR3 contains 16 residues. Germline V gene lookup returns CDR1 SGHRS and CDR2 YFSETQ. DNA of the CDR3: TGCGCCAGCAGGGCCGCTGGGACAGCGCTCCAAGAGACCCAGTACTTC. Amino acids: CASRAAGTALQETQYF.